This entry lists 16 T cell receptor beta chains sequenced from one sample in a study of T-cell reconstitution after alpha-beta-depleted transplantation in children. Unique molecular identifiers featured in how the TCRbeta library was prepared. MiXCR, run by TCRdb on the PCR reads, gives a single entry per CDR3 protein. The data show roughly 300,000 distinct CDR3 sequences, with over 9% seen just once and 2% to 3% held by the top ten. The sequenced sample was PBMCs from the stem cell graft donor, obtained from the stem cell graft. The receptors here all came from a human donor who donated a stem cell graft to a child with acute lymphoblastic leukemia.

The V gene is TRBV29-1, the J gene TRBJ2-5, with D perhaps TRBD1 (5 bases). The CDR3 loop spans 12 amino acids. The ends were cut back, 2 bases at V and 5 bases at J, with 9 bases in the middle. Germline V gene data show CDR1 as SQVTM and CDR2 as ANQGSEA. CDR3 residues: CSVELGPETQYF. In nucleotides, the CDR3 is TGCAGCGTTGAACTGGGGCCGGAGACCCAGTACTTC.

V and J are TRBV5-4 and TRBJ2-1; 7 nucleotides align to TRBD2. The trim removed 0 bases at V and 4 bases at J, leaving 4 bases unmatched. CDR1 is SGHNT, CDR2 YYREEE, per germline (reference sequence). The CDR3 loop spans 15 amino acids. This chain's CDR3 is CASSLVLAEYNEQFF. The DNA for the CDR3 is TGTGCCAGCAGCTTGGTGCTAGCGGAATACAATGAGCAGTTCTTC.

This clonotype was counted between two and nine times. The chain combines TRBV4-1 with TRBJ2-2; no clear D. Looked up from germline, CDR1 is MGHRA and CDR2 is YSYEKL. This CDR3 has 15 residues. V was pared by 1 base and J by 1 base, with 7 bases between. CDR3 DNA: TGCGCCAGCAGCCAAGTCGTGGGGAACACCGGGGAGCTGTTTTTT. This translates into CASSQVVGNTGELFF.

This clonotype was observed a handful of times. This sequence joins TRBV7-3 and TRBJ2-3; no firm D call. The CDR3 totals 14 residues. Germline V CDR1 and CDR2: SGHTA, FQGTGA. V shed 0 bases and J shed 3 bases, with 7 bases lying between them. The CDR3 nucleotides read TGTGCCAGCAGCTTAACGGGCACGACAGATACGCAGTATTTT. Its protein is CASSLTGTTDTQYF.

This sequence joins TRBV7-6 and TRBJ2-3; 11 nucleotides match TRBD1. From germline, CDR1 is SGHVS and CDR2 FNYEAQ. Trimming removed 6 bases from V and 0 bases from J; junction bases left unmatched: 11. The CDR3 is 18 amino acids. The DNA of the CDR3 is TGTGCCAGCAGTTTCATCCTCCGGGACAGGGGGAGCACAGATACGCAGTATTTT. Translation gives CASSFILRDRGSTDTQYF.

This clonotype was seen repeatedly, ten times or more. The genes are TRBV6-5 and TRBJ1-6; unclear D gene. The CDR3 length is 12 residues. The ends were cut back, 2 bases at V and 10 bases at J, with 6 bases in the middle. Germline V CDR1 and CDR2: MNHEY, SVGAGI. DNA for the CDR3: TGTGCCAGCAGTTACAGAGAATCACCCCTCCACTTT. It translates to CASSYRESPLHF.

This chain connects TRBV5-8 to TRBJ2-5; no clear D gene. Germline values: CDR1 SGHTS, CDR2 YDEGEE. The CDR3 loop spans 14 amino acids. V lost 4 bases, J lost 1 base, and 11 bases lay in between. CDR3 in amino acids: CASSNWFGQETQYF. The CDR3 DNA reads TGTGCCAGCAGCAACTGGTTCGGCCAAGAGACCCAGTACTTC.

Only a few counts were recorded for this clonotype. The genes are TRBV7-9 and TRBJ2-3, with D possibly being TRBD1 (6 bases). Germline assignment: CDR1 SEHNR and CDR2 FQNEAQ (reference sequence). V lost 6 bases and J 2 bases, leaving 18 bases between the germline ends. The CDR3 has 16 residues. The CDR3 coding sequence is TGTGCCAGCAGTTTCGACAGGTCCTTTAACACAGATACGCAGTATTTT. It yields the protein CASSFDRSFNTDTQYF.

This clonotype turned up a few times. This rearrangement joins TRBV7-2 to TRBJ2-5, with a possible D match to TRBD1 (5 bases). Germline values: CDR1 SGHTA, CDR2 FQGNSA. The CDR3 length is 13 residues. Trimming pared 6 bases from V and 4 bases from J, leaving 12 bases between. The CDR3 spells CASRGVNRETQYF. The CDR3 DNA sequence: TGTGCCAGCAGAGGGGTGAATCGAGAGACCCAGTACTTC. The full variable domain, rest sourced from reference TRBV7-2 and TRBJ2-5, is GAGVSQSPSNKVTEKGKDVELRCDPISGHTALYWYRQSLGQGLEFLIYFQGNSAPDKSGLPSDRFSAERTGGSVSTLTIQRTQQEDSAVYLCASRGVNRETQYFGPGTRLLVL.

This clonotype was seen a handful of times. This chain links TRBV30 with TRBJ2-5; 8 positions agree with TRBD2. The CDR3 extends over 13 amino acids. Germline V gives CDR1 GTSNPN, CDR2 SVGIG (reference sequence). Germline trimming cut 3 bases from V and 4 bases from J; bases unmatched to any gene: 4. The CDR3 DNA reads TGTGCCTGGAGGCCCGGACTAGCAGAGACCCAGTACTTC. It codes for CAWRPGLAETQYF.

CDR3 sequence: CASSLEIAGPTDTQYF. The CDR3 DNA reads as TGTGCCAGCAGCTTAGAGATAGCGGGACCCACAGATACGCAGTATTTT. The chain carries TRBV7-2 and TRBJ2-3, with 8 bases aligning to TRBD2. Germline V gene sequence: CDR1 SGHTA, CDR2 FQGNSA. This CDR3 is 16 amino acids long. The junction had 5 bases not matched to a gene; V was cut back by 1 base and J by 2 bases.

The V call is TRBV4-3, the J call TRBJ2-5, with 12 bases identical to TRBD1. CDR1 is LGHNA, CDR2 YSLEER, per germline. The CDR3 spans 14 residues. With 1 base clipped from V and 7 bases from J, the junction kept 1 base outside the gene matches. The CDR3, as DNA: TGCGCCAGCAGCCAAGCGGGACAGGGGGCGACCCAGTACTTC. This codes for CASSQAGQGATQYF.

A few counts support this clonotype. The chain links TRBV6-5 to TRBJ2-7, with 8 nucleotides matching TRBD2. The germline gives CDR1 MNHEY, CDR2 SVGAGI. This CDR3 is 16 amino acids long. Trimming at V came to 2 bases and at J to 2 bases, leaving 8 bases not matched to a gene. The CDR3 coding sequence is TGTGCCAGCAGTTACCTCACTAGCGGTCTTCCCTACGAGCAGTACTTC. Translation gives CASSYLTSGLPYEQYF.

This clonotype was observed a few times. The CDR3: CASSQMAGRDEQYF. In nucleotides, the CDR3 is TGTGCCAGCAGCCAAATGGCAGGGAGGGACGAGCAGTACTTC. V usage is TRBV7-3 and J usage is TRBJ2-7, with 7 bases identical to TRBD2. After removal of 5 bases from V and 5 bases from J, the junction contained 9 bases not matched to a gene. There are 14 residues in the CDR3. The germline V gene has CDR1 SGHTA and CDR2 FQGTGA. The entire variable domain, with the rest obtained from reference TRBV7-3 and TRBJ2-7, is as follows: GAGVSQTPSNKVTEKGKYVELRCDPISGHTALYWYRQSLGQGPEFLIYFQGTGAADDSGLPNDRFFAVRPEGSVSTLKIQRTERGDSAVYLCASSQMAGRDEQYFGPGTRLTVT.

The table lists this clonotype with many counts. V usage is TRBV5-1 and J usage is TRBJ2-5; D is unclear. From germline, CDR1 is SGHRS and CDR2 YFSETQ. The CDR3 has 12 residues. Trimming removed 4 bases at V and 4 bases at J, with 8 bases between. CDR3 amino acids: CASSPFGETQYF. CDR3 nucleotides: TGCGCCAGCAGCCCCTTCGGAGAGACCCAGTACTTC.

This chain connects TRBV15 to TRBJ2-5; 9 bases agree with TRBD1. Germline CDR1 and CDR2: LNHNV and YYDKDF (reference sequence). With V trimmed by 1 base and J by 5 bases, 2 bases remained unmatched. The CDR3 runs to 14 residues. The CDR3 here is CATSRAGQGETQYF. The CDR3 nucleotides read TGTGCCACCAGCAGAGCGGGACAGGGTGAGACCCAGTACTTC.